These 25 T cell receptor beta chains originate from one sample sequenced in a study of blood T cell repertoires in COVID-19. Only in-frame clones appear in the TCRdb table, and some are missing; sequencing was by immunoSEQ multiplex PCR. The table shows 50,000 to 70,000 clones, with roughly 79% occurring only once. Material: peripheral blood. These receptors were obtained from a man in his sixties with acute or convalescent COVID-19.

This clone was detected once. This chain links TRBV3-1 (or the pseudogene TRBV3-2) with TRBJ2-7; perhaps TRBD1 as D (6 bases). The CDR3 spans 16 residues. V lost 2 bases to trimming and J lost 2 bases, with 16 bases between them. Per the germline V gene, CDR1 is LGHDT and CDR2 is YNNKEL (reference sequence). The CDR3 spells CASSQPVPTGPYEQYF. In DNA form, the CDR3 reads TGTGCCAGCAGCCAACCAGTTCCGACAGGCCCCTACGAGCAGTACTTC.

In regard to this clone: At one of its ends the junction is not consistent with the germline gene, which may arise from a read error. The chain has TRBV6-1 and TRBJ1-1; D might be TRBD1 (6 bases). CDR3 length: 15 amino acids. Germline V gene data show CDR1 as MNHNS and CDR2 as SASEGT. The CDR3 region has the DNA TGTGCCAGCAGTAAAGCTAACGGGGGGCATGGTGAAGCTTTCTTT. This gives the protein CASSKANGGHGEAFF.

V gene TRBV5-1 combines with J gene TRBJ1-4; D might be TRBD1 (6 bases). Trimming took off 0 bases at V and 7 bases at J, with 13 bases between the two ends. CDR1 is SGHRS, CDR2 YFSETQ, per germline. The CDR3 totals 15 residues. The DNA for the CDR3 is TGCGCCAGCAGCTTGGCGGACAGAAACTCTGAAAAACTGTTTTTT. As protein: CASSLADRNSEKLFF.

The chain combines TRBV27 with TRBJ1-2; D possibly corresponds to TRBD1 (5 bases). The V end was cut by 2 bases, the J end by 2 bases, with 9 bases between. In germline, CDR1 is MNHEY, CDR2 SMNVEV (reference sequence). The CDR3 contains 14 residues. This chain's CDR3 is CASSLGSGNYGYTF. CDR3 nucleotide sequence: TGTGCCAGCAGTTTAGGGTCAGGGAACTATGGCTACACCTTC.

The chain combines TRBV21-1 with TRBJ1-2; TRBD1 is taken as the D call from the table, unchecked against the DNA. TRBV21-1 is a pseudogene segment. The CDR3 consists of 14 residues. CDR3 sequence (DNA): TGTGCCAGCCTTGCCAGGGCCTGCAACTATGGCTACACCTTC. Translated: CASLARACNYGYTF.

J is TRBJ1-5 and V is TRBV20-1; D gene ambiguous. The V end lost 3 bases, the J end lost 2 bases, and 14 bases lay between the germline ends. CDR1 is DFQATT and CDR2 is SNEGSKA in the germline V gene (reference sequence). The CDR3 is made up of 15 amino acids. The CDR3 DNA sequence: TGCAGTGCTAGTCTTATGAACAGCCGCAATCAGCCCCAGCATTTT. It is translated as CSASLMNSRNQPQHF.

CDR3 sequence (DNA): TGTGCCAGCAGTCAACCAGGGGGGTCTCCCTACGAGCAGTACTTC. Amino acid sequence: CASSQPGGSPYEQYF. V usage is TRBV27 and J usage is TRBJ2-7, with a tentative D call TRBD1 (7 bases). The CDR3 runs 15 residues. Deletions cut 5 bases from V and 2 bases from J, with 16 bases between. Germline CDR1 and CDR2: MNHEY and SMNVEV (reference sequence).

This clone came up once. The chain combines TRBV5-6 with TRBJ1-5; D possibly corresponds to TRBD1 (5 bases). CDR1 and CDR2 (germline): SGHDT, YYEEEE. V lost 4 bases and J 6 bases, leaving 14 bases between the germline ends. This CDR3 is built from 14 residues. The CDR3 spells CASSHWGGSQPQHF. CDR3 DNA sequence: TGTGCCAGCAGCCATTGGGGGGGGAGTCAGCCCCAGCATTTT.

The chain joins TRBV24-1 to TRBJ2-7; D perhaps matches TRBD1 (5 bases). From germline, CDR1 is KGHDR and CDR2 SFDVKD. This CDR3 spans 18 amino acids. V dropped 0 bases and J dropped 2 bases, with 19 bases sitting between them. CDR3: CATSDLHGRVRFAYEQYF. The CDR3, as DNA: TGTGCCACCAGTGATTTGCACGGCAGGGTTAGGTTTGCCTACGAGCAGTACTTC.

This clone was seen more than once but under ten times. The chain carries TRBV5-1 and TRBJ2-2, with 8 bases matching TRBD1. CDR1 SGHRS and CDR2 YFSETQ come from the germline V gene. With 3 bases clipped from V and 1 base from J, the junction kept 8 bases outside the gene matches. The CDR3 runs to 17 residues. CDR3 in DNA: TGCGCCAGCAGCTCAGATCCCGGGACAGGGAACACCGGGGAGCTGTTTTTT. Translation gives CASSSDPGTGNTGELFF.

The gene calls are TRBV12-3 or TRBV12-4 and TRBJ1-1, with a weak D call TRBD1 (5 bases). This CDR3 is built from 12 residues. The V end was cut by 3 bases, the J end by 5 bases, with 7 bases between. This CDR3 is CASSFGGTEAFF. Written as DNA, the CDR3 is TGTGCCAGCAGTTTCGGGGGTACTGAAGCTTTCTTT.

V usage is TRBV5-1 and J usage is TRBJ2-1; D possibly corresponds to TRBD1 (5 bases). V was trimmed by 5 bases and J by 5 bases, leaving 11 bases between them. CDR3 length equals 13 residues. Per germline, CDR1 SGHRS and CDR2 YFSETQ. The CDR3 protein is CASSGRGDNEQFF. The DNA of the CDR3 is TGCGCCAGCAGTGGTAGGGGTGACAATGAGCAGTTCTTC.

The DNA of the CDR3 is TGTGCCAGCAGCCCTTTTGCAGGGAACTATGGCTACACCTTC. As protein: CASSPFAGNYGYTF. The V and J genes are TRBV7-2 and TRBJ1-2, with D tentatively TRBD1 (5 bases). CDR1 SGHTA and CDR2 FQGNSA come from the germline V gene. The CDR3 length is 14 residues. Trimming took 5 bases from V and 2 from J, leaving 12 bases between them.

This clone turned up a few times. J is TRBJ1-1 and V is TRBV25-1; D may be TRBD1 (6 bases). The V end was cut by 8 bases, the J end by 9 bases, with 13 bases between. CDR3 length: 11 amino acids. From germline, CDR1 is MGHDK and CDR2 SYGVNS. The CDR3 spells CASSYDRKAFF. As DNA, the CDR3 is TGTGCCAGCTCCTATGACAGGAAAGCTTTCTTT. The full variable domain, in which reference TRBV25-1 and TRBJ1-1 provide the parts outside the CDR3, is EADIYQTPRYLVIGTGKKITLECSQTMGHDKMYWYQQDPGMELHLIHYSYGVNSTEKGDLSSESTVSRIRTEHFPLTLESARPSHTSQYLCASSYDRKAFFGQGTRLTVV.

The chain carries TRBV7-9 and TRBJ2-3; tentatively, D is TRBD1 (5 bases). This CDR3 has 15 residues. Trimming removed 0 bases at V and 4 bases at J, with 11 bases between. The germline CDR1 and CDR2 sequences are SEHNR and FQNEAQ (reference sequence). In DNA, the CDR3 is TGTGCCAGCAGCTTAGCCAGGGCGTTGGCAGATACGCAGTATTTT. Its protein is CASSLARALADTQYF.

This rearrangement joins TRBV10-3 to TRBJ1-5; 9 bases fit TRBD1. The length of the CDR3 is 14 residues. V lost 9 bases and J lost 4; bases outside the gene matches: 7. CDR1 is ENHRY and CDR2 is SYGVKD in the germline V gene. The CDR3 reads CAISDRGSNQPQHF. The CDR3 coding sequence is TGTGCCATTTCGGACAGGGGTTCTAATCAGCCCCAGCATTTT.

The CDR3 reads CASVKTGAQTDTEAFF. CDR3 in DNA: TGTGCCAGCGTCAAAACAGGGGCCCAAACTGACACTGAAGCTTTCTTT. The chain has TRBV27 and TRBJ1-1; 7 nucleotides agree with TRBD1. Per germline, CDR1 MNHEY and CDR2 SMNVEV (reference sequence). The CDR3 loop spans 16 amino acids. The V and J ends lost 8 bases and 3 bases, in that order; junction bases with no gene match: 15.

This chain joins TRBV24-1 and TRBJ2-5; TRBD1 aligns across 8 bases. The ends lost 3 bases at V and 5 bases at J; junction bases unmatched: 7. The CDR3 sequence is 15 residues long. The germline gives CDR1 KGHDR, CDR2 SFDVKD. CDR3 in DNA: TGTGCCACCAGTGATCCGGGACAGGCCCCCGAGACCCAGTACTTC. Amino acids: CATSDPGQAPETQYF.

V usage is TRBV24-1 and J usage is TRBJ1-2; D is uncertain. The CDR3 extends over 15 amino acids. Trimming shortened V by 2 bases and J by 4 bases, and 13 bases separated the two germline ends. The germline CDR1 and CDR2 sequences are KGHDR and SFDVKD. The CDR3 sequence: CATSDYSEGTYGYTF. The CDR3 coding sequence is TGTGCCACCAGTGATTACAGCGAGGGTACCTATGGCTACACCTTC.

This clone was picked up many times. This chain links TRBV19 with TRBJ2-2, with D uncertain. Germline V gene data show CDR1 as LNHDA and CDR2 as SQIVND (reference sequence). Trimming stripped 7 bases from V and 0 bases from J, with 12 bases between. The CDR3 is 15 amino acids. As DNA, the CDR3 is TGTGCCAGTACGGTCCGACATTCGAACACCGGGGAGCTGTTTTTT. Amino acid sequence: CASTVRHSNTGELFF.

This clone has a handful of counts. The chain has TRBV9 and TRBJ1-5, with 8 bases lining up with TRBD1. The CDR3 consists of 19 residues. With 3 bases clipped from V and 0 bases from J, the junction kept 14 bases outside the gene matches. Germline lookup yields CDR1 SGDLS and CDR2 YYNGEE. The CDR3 bases are TGTGCCAGCAGCGGCCGAGGGACAGGACCCCTCCCTAGCAATCAGCCCCAGCATTTT. Translated, it gives CASSGRGTGPLPSNQPQHF. Full variable domain (rest looked up from reference TRBV9 and TRBJ1-5): DSGVTQTPKHLITATGQRVTLRCSPRSGDLSVYWYQQSLDQGLQFLIQYYNGEERAKGNILERFSAQQFPDLHSELNLSSLELGDSALYFCASSGRGTGPLPSNQPQHFGDGTRLSIL.

This rearrangement joins TRBV10-3 to TRBJ1-2; TRBD1 might be the D (5 bases). V was clipped by 0 bases and J by 5 bases, with 25 bases between them. Germline CDR1 reads ENHRY; CDR2 reads SYGVKD. This CDR3 contains 19 residues. The CDR3 loop is CAISESVGLLPGRGYGYTF. In DNA form, the CDR3 reads TGTGCCATCAGTGAGTCCGTGGGACTGCTCCCGGGGCGGGGATATGGCTACACCTTC.

This clone was recorded a few times. The genes are TRBV18 and TRBJ2-5, with D possibly matching TRBD2 (5 bases). V gave up 4 bases and J gave up 1 base, with 10 bases separating them. The CDR3 runs 14 residues. CDR1 and CDR2 from the germline V gene are KGHSH and LQKENI. CDR3 nucleotide sequence: TGTGCCAGCTCACGAGGGCCTGTCCAAGAGACCCAGTACTTC. Translation gives CASSRGPVQETQYF.

V and J are TRBV7-9 and TRBJ2-2, with 8 bases fitting TRBD2. The CDR3 sequence is 15 residues long. In germline, CDR1 is SEHNR, CDR2 FQNEAQ (reference sequence). With 4 bases clipped from V and 3 bases from J, the junction kept 4 bases outside the gene matches. CDR3 DNA: TGTGCCAGCAGCTCCAGCGGGGGCTACACCGGGGAGCTGTTTTTT. Translation: CASSSSGGYTGELFF.

In this sample, this clone turned up once. The chain combines TRBV15 with TRBJ1-5, with a possible D match to TRBD1 (5 bases). Trimming removed 3 bases from V and 5 bases from J, with 11 bases in between. The CDR3 length is 14 residues. Per the germline V gene, CDR1 is LNHNV and CDR2 is YYDKDF (reference sequence). DNA of the CDR3: TGTGCCACCAGCAGGGACACCAAAGATCAGCCCCAGCATTTT. It is translated as CATSRDTKDQPQHF. Full variable domain (outside the CDR3, taken from reference TRBV15 and TRBJ1-5): DAMVIQNPRYQVTQFGKPVTLSCSQTLNHNVMYWYQQKSSQAPKLLFHYYDKDFNNEADTPDNFQSRRPNTSFCFLDIRSPGLGDTAMYLCATSRDTKDQPQHFGDGTRLSIL.